The 18 T cell receptor beta chains below all came from one sample that was sequenced in a study of T cells in Graves' hyperthyroidism and ophthalmopathy. RNA transcripts were the template for amplifying TCR beta CDR3 regions. The HTBI set primed first-round TCR CDR3 RT-PCR. One entry per CDR3 protein, called by TCRdb with MiXCR from the multiplex PCR reads. The sample has about 560,000 distinct CDR3 sequences; over 15% are singletons. The sample taken for sequencing was blood. All receptors come from a woman between 18 and 30 years old with Graves' hyperthyroidism.

This clonotype was detected many times. The chain recombines TRBV6-6 with TRBJ2-1; D call uncertain. The CDR3 spans 13 residues. V lost 2 bases and J 0 bases, leaving 2 bases between the germline ends. CDR1 is MNHNY, CDR2 SVGAGI, per germline (reference sequence). CDR3 in amino acids: CASSYSSYNEQFF. CDR3 DNA sequence: TGTGCCAGCAGTTACAGCTCCTACAATGAGCAGTTCTTC.

This clonotype showed up many times. This chain connects TRBV5-1 to TRBJ2-2; no definite D call. V was shortened by 0 bases and J by 1 base, with 4 bases between the two germline ends. CDR1 SGHRS and CDR2 YFSETQ come from the germline V gene. The CDR3 totals 14 residues. CDR3 DNA: TGCGCCAGCAGCTTGGTACTGAACACCGGGGAGCTGTTTTTT. Translation: CASSLVLNTGELFF.

This clonotype showed up many times. The chain has TRBV2 and TRBJ1-2, with D maybe TRBD1 (6 bases). Germline V gene data show CDR1 as SNHLY and CDR2 as FYNNEI. The CDR3 is 12 residues long. V lost 6 bases and J lost 5, with 10 bases in between. Here the CDR3 DNA reads TGTGCCAGCAGCTGGGACAAGTATGGCTACACCTTC. It specifies CASSWDKYGYTF.

This clonotype showed up many times. The chain is built from TRBV12-3 or TRBV12-4 and TRBJ1-6, with D possibly being TRBD1 (5 bases). Trimming pared 7 bases from V and 0 bases from J, leaving 10 bases between. The CDR3 is 15 amino acids. This chain's CDR3 is CASNRGGSYNSPLHF. The CDR3 DNA follows: TGTGCCAGCAACCGCGGGGGCTCCTATAATTCACCCCTCCACTTT.

This chain connects TRBV19 to TRBJ2-7; the match to TRBD1 covers 8 bases. Germline trimming cut 6 bases from V and 0 bases from J; bases unmatched to any gene: 7. This CDR3 comprises 15 residues. Germline CDR1 and CDR2: LNHDA and SQIVND (reference sequence). The CDR3 coding sequence is TGTGCCAGTAGCACTCAGGGGGCCAGCTCCTACGAGCAGTACTTC. Protein sequence: CASSTQGASSYEQYF.

This clonotype was observed at least ten times. The chain has TRBV2 and TRBJ1-2, with D hard to call. Trimming pared 5 bases from V and 4 bases from J, leaving 11 bases between. The CDR3 totals 13 residues. CDR1 and CDR2 (germline): SNHLY, FYNNEI. For the CDR3, the DNA is TGTGCCAGCAGTCCCGGGCTCGCCTATGGCTACACCTTC. Translated, it gives CASSPGLAYGYTF.

V is TRBV28 and J is TRBJ2-7; D remains unclear. With 4 bases removed from V and 6 bases from J, the gap between germline ends came to 16 bases. The CDR3 is 14 residues long. Germline values: CDR1 MDHEN, CDR2 SYDVKM. The CDR3 coding sequence is TGTGCCAGCAGTTCGGGCCAATTTCGGGTCGAGCAGTACTTC. It yields the protein CASSSGQFRVEQYF.

This CDR3 is CASSLYIQGANTEAFF. CDR3 nucleotides: TGTGCCAGTAGTCTGTATATCCAGGGGGCGAACACTGAAGCTTTCTTT. This rearrangement joins TRBV19 to TRBJ1-1; 8 positions agree with TRBD1. The CDR3 sequence is 16 residues long. J lost 1 base, V lost 5 bases, and 9 bases had no gene match. Germline values: CDR1 LNHDA, CDR2 SQIVND (reference sequence).

This clonotype has a count of ten or more. The chain carries TRBV7-2 and TRBJ1-3; D is uncertain. Trimming stripped 1 base from V and 2 bases from J, with 15 bases between. Per germline, CDR1 SGHTA and CDR2 FQGNSA. This CDR3 spans 17 amino acids. CDR3 nucleotides: TGTGCCAGCAGCTTAGAAAGCCGGGCAGCCCCTGGAAACACCATATATTTT. This encodes CASSLESRAAPGNTIYF.

In this sample, this clonotype turned up many times. The rearrangement links TRBV20-1 to TRBJ1-3, with a weak D call TRBD1 (5 bases). This CDR3 has 12 amino acids. The germline gives CDR1 DFQATT, CDR2 SNEGSKA (reference sequence). V lost 6 bases and J 3 bases, leaving 9 bases between the germline ends. The CDR3 loop reads CSASRDGNTIYF. CDR3 in DNA: TGCAGTGCCAGCAGGGATGGAAACACCATATATTTT.

This clonotype was seen a few times. The chain uses TRBV4-3 and TRBJ2-2; TRBD1 aligns across 7 bases. J gave up 3 bases and V 4 bases, and 14 bases lay outside the gene matches. CDR1 is LGHNA, CDR2 YSLEER, per germline. This CDR3 region has 18 residues. In DNA, the CDR3 is TGCGCCAGCAGCCCAGAAACACCGACAGGGAGCGACACCGGGGAGCTGTTTTTT. Its translation: CASSPETPTGSDTGELFF.

Many counts were recorded for this clonotype. This chain links TRBV10-3 with TRBJ1-2, with unresolved D. CDR1 and CDR2 from the germline V gene are ENHRY and SYGVKD. The CDR3 contains 14 residues. Trimming left V 0 bases short and J 10 bases short, with 15 bases between. The CDR3 region has the DNA TGTGCCATCAGTGAGTCTCACCCACCTCCGTCCTACACCTTC. It specifies CAISESHPPPSYTF.

J is TRBJ2-7 and V is TRBV6-4; no clear D gene. V was cut by 4 bases and J by 7 bases, with 20 bases left in between. Germline V gene data show CDR1 as MRHNA and CDR2 as SNTAGT. CDR3 length: 15 residues. The CDR3 bases are TGTGCCAGCAGTGGGCGACCGCCTTTACAAGAGGAGCAGTACTTC. This encodes CASSGRPPLQEEQYF.

This clonotype came up many times. The rearrangement links TRBV20-1 to TRBJ1-3; no reliable D call. The CDR3 runs to 15 residues. Germline V gene lookup returns CDR1 DFQATT and CDR2 SNEGSKA (reference sequence). V was shortened by 0 bases and J by 0 bases, with 9 bases between the two germline ends. CDR3 DNA: TGCAGTGCTAGAGATCGGTCACACTCTGGAAACACCATATATTTT. Amino acid sequence: CSARDRSHSGNTIYF.

This clonotype occurred many times. The chain carries TRBV20-1 and TRBJ1-2, with TRBD1 matching 8 bases. This CDR3 region has 15 residues. Germline V lookup: CDR1 DFQATT, CDR2 SNEGSKA (reference sequence). V was pared by 5 bases and J by 3 bases, with 11 bases of the junction left unmatched. This chain's CDR3 is CSAEIAGGIDYGYTF. CDR3 nucleotide sequence: TGCAGTGCTGAAATCGCAGGGGGCATCGACTATGGCTACACCTTC.

This clonotype was seen a handful of times. With a much larger clone just one base away, this may be a read error. The J gene is TRBJ1-4, the V gene TRBV11-1; D gene uncertain. The V and J ends lost 8 bases and 7 bases respectively, with 17 bases between them. The V gene's germline CDR1 is SGHAT and CDR2 FQDESV (reference sequence). The CDR3 extends over 14 amino acids. In nucleotides, the CDR3 is TGTGCCAGCGGCCTCAACCGGGAAACTGAAAAACTGTTTTTT. Protein product: CASGLNRETEKLFF. Complete variable domain (other parts from reference TRBV11-1 and TRBJ1-4): EAEVAQSPRYKITEKSQAVAFWCDPISGHATLYWYRQILGQGPELLVQFQDESVVDDSQLPKDRFSAERLKGVDSTLKIQPAELGDSAMYLCASGLNRETEKLFFGSGTQLSVL.

This clonotype was seen a handful of times. The chain links TRBV3-1 to TRBJ1-3; 7 positions agree with TRBD1. The germline gives CDR1 LGHDT, CDR2 YNNKEL (reference sequence). V trimming: 6 bases; J trimming: 4 bases; junction bases outside the gene matches: 9. The CDR3 is 15 residues long. CDR3 sequence: CASRPTGKAGNTIYF. The CDR3 region has the DNA TGTGCCAGCAGGCCGACAGGGAAGGCAGGAAACACCATATATTTT.

The chain links TRBV29-1 to TRBJ1-2; a weak D match, TRBD1 (5 bases). Trimming left V 3 bases short and J 5 bases short, with 19 bases between. Germline V CDR1 and CDR2: SQVTM, ANQGSEA. CDR3 length equals 15 residues. The CDR3 loop is CSVEHQGSPLYGYTF. CDR3 DNA sequence: TGCAGCGTTGAGCACCAGGGCTCCCCTCTATATGGCTACACCTTC.